The source of this TCR beta chain is a study of T cells in Graves' hyperthyroidism and ophthalmopathy. Researchers amplified the TCR beta CDR3 regions from RNA transcripts. The HTBI primer set served for first-round RT-PCR of the TCR CDR3. TCRdb called the multiplex PCR reads again in MiXCR, with one record for every CDR3 protein. The sample carries around 530,000 distinct CDR3 sequences, 17% recorded once. The CDR3 contains 14 residues. V lost 2 bases and J 7 bases, leaving 15 bases between the germline ends. The V gene's germline CDR1 is MDHEN and CDR2 SYDVKM. This clonotype was seen many times. The chain carries TRBV28 and TRBJ2-7; D gene uncertain. The specimen was blood. The receptor was derived from a woman aged 18-29 years with Graves' ophthalmopathy. The CDR3 region has the DNA TGTGCCAGCAGTTTAGAGGACCCCCCAGTTGAGCAGTACTTC. It codes for CASSLEDPPVEQYF.